These 30 T cell receptor beta chains came from one sample sequenced in a study of shared clonotypes between healthy human individuals. Assay used: immunoSEQ multiplex PCR; TCRdb lists only in-frame clones, some missing. This sample has hundreds of thousands of clones, with roughly 95% found just once. Naivety among CD8 cells was defined by CD45RO negativity and positive CCR7 selection, thereby excluding terminally differentiated effector memory CD45RA+ cells. The sequenced material came from naive CD8+ T cells sorted from blood. These receptors were obtained from a woman aged 25 to 39 in good health.

The chain combines TRBV11-1 with TRBJ2-2; no firm D call. The CDR3 is 12 amino acids. V was shortened by 5 bases and J by 6 bases, with 7 bases between the two germline ends. The germline gives CDR1 SGHAT, CDR2 FQDESV (reference sequence). CDR3 protein: CASSLGPGELFF. CDR3 DNA: TGTGCCAGCAGCCTAGGACCCGGGGAGCTGTTTTTT.

V usage is TRBV4-2 and J usage is TRBJ1-1; no clear D. Germline CDR1 is LGHNA and CDR2 is YNFKEQ. The CDR3 totals 13 residues. Deletions cut 1 base from V and 3 bases from J, with 6 bases between. CDR3 in amino acids: CASSQAIDTEAFF. In nucleotides, the CDR3 is TGTGCCAGCAGCCAAGCGATCGACACTGAAGCTTTCTTT.

The chain employs TRBV10-3 and TRBJ2-1; 15 bases align to TRBD2. V was pared by 0 bases and J by 0 bases, with 6 bases of the junction left unmatched. This CDR3 spans 20 amino acids. Germline lookup yields CDR1 ENHRY and CDR2 SYGVKD. In nucleotides, the CDR3 is TGTGCCATCAGTGAGTCAAGAGGGACTAGCGGGAGGAGCTCCTACAATGAGCAGTTCTTC. It yields the protein CAISESRGTSGRSSYNEQFF.

This clone was picked up one time. The rearrangement links TRBV5-6 to TRBJ2-1, with D perhaps given as TRBD1 or TRBD2 (5 bases each). The CDR3 extends over 14 amino acids. In germline, CDR1 is SGHDT, CDR2 YYEEEE. V was pared by 3 bases and J by 7 bases, with 14 bases between. The CDR3: CASSWPRGGNEQFF. CDR3 bases: TGTGCCAGCAGCTGGCCCCGTGGGGGTAATGAGCAGTTCTTC.

This chain uses TRBV28 with TRBJ2-7; D may be TRBD1 (5 bases). This CDR3 is built from 14 residues. V was trimmed by 5 bases and J by 0 bases, leaving 11 bases between them. Germline V gives CDR1 MDHEN, CDR2 SYDVKM. The CDR3 coding sequence is TGTGCCAGCAGTATGACAGTGAGCTCCTACGAGCAGTACTTC. Residues: CASSMTVSSYEQYF.

This chain uses TRBV10-1 with TRBJ2-7; a weak D match, TRBD1 (6 bases). This CDR3 is built from 14 residues. Germline lookup yields CDR1 WNHNN and CDR2 SYGVQD (reference sequence). V was pared by 6 bases and J by 7 bases, with 19 bases between. This CDR3 reads CASSPGDTYAEQYF. CDR3 sequence (DNA): TGCGCCAGCAGCCCAGGGGATACCTACGCGGAGCAGTACTTC.

The sample holds one count of this clone. The rearrangement links TRBV6-5 to TRBJ1-2; TRBD1 agrees at 9 bases. The CDR3 length is 15 residues. Germline CDR1 MNHEY, CDR2 SVGAGI. Trimming at V came to 5 bases and at J to 4 bases, leaving 8 bases not matched to a gene. CDR3 DNA: TGTGCCAGCAGTCCGGGACAGGGTTATCGCTATGGCTACACCTTC. The encoded protein is CASSPGQGYRYGYTF.

This clone was recorded only once. This sequence joins TRBV10-2 and TRBJ1-1; no clear D gene. The CDR3 length is 12 residues. Trimming removed 4 bases at V and 5 bases at J, with 8 bases between. Per germline, CDR1 WSHSY and CDR2 SAAADI. In DNA form, the CDR3 reads TGCGCCAGCAGTGCCGGTCGGACTGAAGCTTTCTTT. Its protein product is CASSAGRTEAFF.

V and J are TRBV4-1 and TRBJ2-3; 10 bases map to TRBD1. J gave up 5 bases and V 2 bases, and 13 bases lay outside the gene matches. Germline assignment: CDR1 MGHRA and CDR2 YSYEKL. This CDR3 comprises 18 residues. This CDR3 reads CASSQQTRTGGIIDTQYF. CDR3 nucleotides: TGCGCCAGCAGCCAACAGACCCGGACAGGGGGGATTATAGATACGCAGTATTTT.

The rearrangement joins TRBV7-5 to TRBJ2-3. TRBV7-5 represents a pseudogene. The CDR3 contains 8 residues. The CDR3 nucleotides read TGTGTCAGCCCGTCAAAGTATTTT. Translating it yields CVSPSKYF.

V is TRBV28 and J is TRBJ2-1, with 8 positions matching TRBD2. V trimming: 10 bases; J trimming: 2 bases; junction bases outside the gene matches: 4. Germline CDR1 is MDHEN and CDR2 is SYDVKM. This CDR3 is built from 13 residues. CDR3 DNA sequence: TGTGCCATAAGCGGGAGTGCCTACAATGAGCAGTTCTTC. It translates to CAISGSAYNEQFF.

The chain joins TRBV30 to TRBJ1-1; a possible D gene is TRBD1 (5 bases). Germline-derived CDR1 and CDR2 are GTSNPN and SVGIG (reference sequence). This CDR3 is built from 16 residues. V was trimmed by 3 bases and J by 8 bases, leaving 25 bases between them. For the CDR3, the DNA is TGTGCCTGGAGCCGAGGGGTGGGGACGAGCGTTACCGAAGCTTTCTTT. Encoded protein: CAWSRGVGTSVTEAFF.

The chain uses TRBV7-9 and TRBJ2-2, with D maybe TRBD2 (5 bases). Between the trimmed V and J ends, which lost 6 bases and 3 bases, there was a span of 14 bases. Germline V gene sequence: CDR1 SEHNR, CDR2 FQNEAQ (reference sequence). The CDR3 is 15 residues long. This CDR3 is CASRSGWGDTGELFF. CDR3 nucleotides: TGTGCCAGCAGATCGGGATGGGGTGACACCGGGGAGCTGTTTTTT.

As DNA, the CDR3 is TGTGCCAGCAGCCAAGAGATTCGGATTTGGGAGACCCAGTACTTC. Protein sequence: CASSQEIRIWETQYF. The J gene is TRBJ2-5, the V gene TRBV4-2; D not resolved. The CDR3 covers 15 residues. Germline CDR1 LGHNA, CDR2 YNFKEQ. V was trimmed by 0 bases and J by 5 bases, leaving 13 bases between them.

The V call is TRBV5-6, the J call TRBJ1-1, with 7 bases lining up with TRBD1. CDR3 length: 15 residues. Germline CDR1 and CDR2: SGHDT and YYEEEE. V shed 4 bases, J shed 6 bases, and the junction held 12 bases outside the gene matches. CDR3 in DNA: TGTGCCAGCAGCCCCATCCCGCAGGGGGGCGCTGAAGCTTTCTTT. This codes for CASSPIPQGGAEAFF.

The chain links TRBV1 to TRBJ2-5; the table assigns TRBD2, which was not confirmed against the DNA. TRBV1 is flagged as a pseudogene. This CDR3 has 15 residues. The CDR3 DNA follows: TGCACCAGCAGCCCGAGCGGGAGGGCCTCCGAGACCCAGTACTTC. This encodes CTSSPSGRASETQYF.

The chain joins TRBV19 to TRBJ2-1, with 8 bases that match TRBD2. The CDR3 totals 15 residues. Losses at the gene ends were 10 bases for V and 0 bases for J; bases not matched to a gene: 8. Germline CDR1 and CDR2: LNHDA and SQIVND (reference sequence). For the CDR3, the DNA is TGTGCCACCCTAGCGGGCCGGGCCTCCTACAATGAGCAGTTCTTC. Amino acids: CATLAGRASYNEQFF. Supplemented by reference TRBV19 and TRBJ2-1, the full variable domain reads DGGITQSPKYLFRKEGQNVTLSCEQNLNHDAMYWYRQDPGQGLRLIYYSQIVNDFQKGDIAEGYSVSREKKESFPLTVTSAQKNPTAFYLCATLAGRASYNEQFFGPGTRLTVL.

The J gene is TRBJ1-1, the V gene TRBV13, with D possibly TRBD1 on 6 matching bases. From germline, CDR1 is PRHDT and CDR2 FYEKMQ (reference sequence). The V and J ends lost 7 bases and 0 bases respectively, with 15 bases between them. This CDR3 contains 15 residues. CDR3 region: CASNFQGTMNTEAFF. The CDR3, as DNA: TGTGCCAGCAACTTCCAGGGGACCATGAACACTGAAGCTTTCTTT.

J is TRBJ2-7 and V is TRBV27; D unclear. In germline, CDR1 is MNHEY, CDR2 SMNVEV (reference sequence). This CDR3 has 17 amino acids. Trimming stripped 6 bases from V and 0 bases from J, with 21 bases between. CDR3 region: CASRPPGLGFGSYEQYF. DNA for the CDR3: TGTGCCAGCAGACCCCCTGGTTTAGGGTTCGGCTCCTACGAGCAGTACTTC.

About this clone: This CDR3 is also generated by other DNA sequences in the sample. The CDR3 nucleotides read TGCGCCAGCAGCCTCTCCGGGACAGGGGGTTACGAGCAGTACTTC. Its protein is CASSLSGTGGYEQYF. The gene calls are TRBV4-1 and TRBJ2-7, with TRBD1 identical over 11 bases. The CDR3 loop spans 15 amino acids. The trim removed 4 bases at V and 4 bases at J, leaving 6 bases unmatched. Germline-derived CDR1 and CDR2 are MGHRA and YSYEKL.

The chain carries TRBV11-2 and TRBJ2-1; 9 bases map to TRBD1. The CDR3 totals 14 residues. V lost 6 bases, J lost 4 bases, and 4 bases stayed unmatched. CDR1 and CDR2 (germline): SGHAT, FQNNGV. The CDR3 spells CASRAGTGYNEQFF. In DNA, the CDR3 is TGTGCCAGCAGGGCAGGGACAGGGTACAATGAGCAGTTCTTC.

V is TRBV4-2 and J is TRBJ2-5; D perhaps matches TRBD2 (6 bases). Germline CDR1 LGHNA, CDR2 YNFKEQ. The CDR3 is made up of 16 amino acids. V lost 0 bases to trimming and J lost 4 bases, with 15 bases between them. The CDR3 nucleotides are TGTGCCAGCAGCCAAGATGGGACGGGAGTGGGAGAGACCCAGTACTTC. It translates to CASSQDGTGVGETQYF.

The V and J genes are TRBV5-6 and TRBJ1-5; D perhaps matches TRBD1 (5 bases). There are 18 residues in the CDR3. With 4 bases removed from V and 0 bases from J, the gap between germline ends came to 20 bases. From germline, CDR1 is SGHDT and CDR2 YYEEEE. The CDR3 is CASSVGAGRLVSNQPQHF. In nucleotides, the CDR3 is TGTGCCAGCAGCGTTGGGGCCGGGCGGCTGGTTAGCAATCAGCCCCAGCATTTT.

The V call is TRBV13, the J call TRBJ2-7, with D possibly being TRBD1 (6 bases). The CDR3 totals 14 residues. The germline V and J ends were trimmed by 5 bases and 2 bases, with 13 bases remaining between them. Germline V gene data show CDR1 as PRHDT and CDR2 as FYEKMQ (reference sequence). This CDR3 is CASSARDTPYEQYF. The CDR3 bases are TGTGCCAGCAGCGCCCGGGACACCCCCTACGAGCAGTACTTC. Combining the CDR3 with reference TRBV13 and TRBJ2-7 gives the whole variable domain AAGVIQSPRHLIKEKRETATLKCYPIPRHDTVYWYQQGPGQDPQFLISFYEKMQSDKGSIPDRFSAQQFSDYHSELNMSSLELGDSALYFCASSARDTPYEQYFGPGTRLTVT.

The chain employs TRBV9 and TRBJ1-1; D remains unclear. The V end was cut by 3 bases, the J end by 1 base, with 10 bases between. From germline, CDR1 is SGDLS and CDR2 YYNGEE. This CDR3 has 14 amino acids. The CDR3 bases are TGTGCCAGCAGCGAAAGCTGGGGGAACACTGAAGCTTTCTTT. Translation gives CASSESWGNTEAFF.

The chain is built from TRBV27 and TRBJ2-7; TRBD2 matches 12 bases. Trimming removed 5 bases from V and 2 bases from J; junction bases left unmatched: 7. The CDR3 has 16 amino acids. Looked up from germline, CDR1 is MNHEY and CDR2 is SMNVEV (reference sequence). CDR3 sequence reads: CASSMILAGGTYEQYF. The CDR3 region has the DNA TGTGCCAGCAGTATGATACTAGCGGGGGGTACCTACGAGCAGTACTTC.

The chain joins TRBV28 to TRBJ2-3; D is uncertain. The germline gives CDR1 MDHEN, CDR2 SYDVKM. This CDR3 comprises 15 residues. V shed 5 bases and J shed 0 bases, with 12 bases lying between them. CDR3 sequence (DNA): TGTGCCAGCAGTCCATACCAAGGTAGCACAGATACGCAGTATTTT. Protein: CASSPYQGSTDTQYF.

The V call is TRBV2, the J call TRBJ2-7; no clear D gene. Trimming stripped 8 bases from V and 6 bases from J, with 17 bases between. The CDR3 is 13 residues long. The V gene's germline CDR1 is SNHLY and CDR2 FYNNEI. The CDR3 region is CASGFFRNLEQYF. The CDR3 nucleotides are TGTGCCAGCGGGTTTTTTAGGAATCTCGAGCAGTACTTC. The full variable domain, in which reference TRBV2 and TRBJ2-7 provide the parts outside the CDR3, is EPEVTQTPSHQVTQMGQEVILRCVPISNHLYFYWYRQILGQKVEFLVSFYNNEISEKSEIFDDQFSVERPDGSNFTLKIRSTKLEDSAMYFCASGFFRNLEQYFGPGTRLTVT.

V gene TRBV18 combines with J gene TRBJ2-1, with 12 bases that match TRBD2. The CDR3 covers 15 residues. V lost 3 bases, J lost 8 bases, and 5 bases stayed unmatched. The germline gives CDR1 KGHSH, CDR2 LQKENI. CDR3: CASSPTSGSWDEQFF. Written as DNA, the CDR3 is TGTGCCAGCTCACCGACTAGCGGGAGTTGGGATGAGCAGTTCTTC.

The chain uses TRBV7-2 and TRBJ2-1; 7 positions agree with TRBD2. Germline CDR1 reads SGHTA; CDR2 reads FQGNSA. The CDR3 extends over 15 amino acids. The V gene end was trimmed by 5 bases and the J gene end by 1 base; junction bases not matched to a gene: 5. DNA for the CDR3: TGTGCCAGCAGCACAATGGGAGGGTCCTACAATGAGCAGTTCTTC. It encodes CASSTMGGSYNEQFF. The variable domain in full, completed from reference TRBV7-2 and TRBJ2-1, reads GAGVSQSPSNKVTEKGKDVELRCDPISGHTALYWYRQSLGQGLEFLIYFQGNSAPDKSGLPSDRFSAERTGGSVSTLTIQRTQQEDSAVYLCASSTMGGSYNEQFFGPGTRLTVL.